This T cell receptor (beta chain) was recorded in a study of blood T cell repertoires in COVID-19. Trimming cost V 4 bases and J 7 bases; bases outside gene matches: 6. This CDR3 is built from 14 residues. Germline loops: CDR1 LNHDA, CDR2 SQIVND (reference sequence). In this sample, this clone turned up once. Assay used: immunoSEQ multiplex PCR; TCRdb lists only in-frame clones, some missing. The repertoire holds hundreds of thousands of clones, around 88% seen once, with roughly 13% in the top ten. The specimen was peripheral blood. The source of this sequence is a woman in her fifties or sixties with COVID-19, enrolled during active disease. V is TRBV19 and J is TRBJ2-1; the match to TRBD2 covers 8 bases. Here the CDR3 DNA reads TGTGCCAGTAGTACGACCTTAGCGGGAAATGAGCAGTTCTTC. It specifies CASSTTLAGNEQFF.